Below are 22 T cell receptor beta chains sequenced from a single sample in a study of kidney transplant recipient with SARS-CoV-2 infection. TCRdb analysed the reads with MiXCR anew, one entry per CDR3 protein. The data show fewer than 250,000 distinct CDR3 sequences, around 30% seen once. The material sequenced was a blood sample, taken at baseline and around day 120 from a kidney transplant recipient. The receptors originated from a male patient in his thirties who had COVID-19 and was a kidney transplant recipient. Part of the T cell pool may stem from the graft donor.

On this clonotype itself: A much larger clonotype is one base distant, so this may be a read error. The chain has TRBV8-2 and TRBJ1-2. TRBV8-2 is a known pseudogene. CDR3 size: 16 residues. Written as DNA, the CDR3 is TGTGGCAGTCGCAATCTTGATAGCCGAAAGACCTATGTCTACACCTTC. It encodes CGSRNLDSRKTYVYTF.

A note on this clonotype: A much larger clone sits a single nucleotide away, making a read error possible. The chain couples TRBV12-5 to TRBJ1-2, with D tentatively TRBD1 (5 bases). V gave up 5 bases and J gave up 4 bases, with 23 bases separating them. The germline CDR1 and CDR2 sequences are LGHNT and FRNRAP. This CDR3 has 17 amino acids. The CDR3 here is CASGTMNLQGKIYGYTF. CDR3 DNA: TGTGCTAGTGGTACCATGAATTTGCAGGGAAAGATCTATGGCTACACCTTC.

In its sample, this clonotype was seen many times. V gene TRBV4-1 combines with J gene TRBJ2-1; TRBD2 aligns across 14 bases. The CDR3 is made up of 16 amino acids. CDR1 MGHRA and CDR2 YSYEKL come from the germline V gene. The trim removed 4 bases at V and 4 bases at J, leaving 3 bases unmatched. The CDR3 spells CASSPGLAGAYNEQFF. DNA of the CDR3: TGCGCCAGCAGCCCGGGACTAGCGGGAGCGTACAATGAGCAGTTCTTC.

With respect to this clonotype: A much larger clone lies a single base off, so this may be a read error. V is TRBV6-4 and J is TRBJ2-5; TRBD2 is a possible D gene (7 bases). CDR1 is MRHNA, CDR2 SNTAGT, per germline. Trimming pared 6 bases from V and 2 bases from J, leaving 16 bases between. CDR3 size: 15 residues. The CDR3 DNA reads TGTGCCAGCAGCCTGGGAGGGGGGCAGCAAGAGACCCAGTACTTC. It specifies CASSLGGGQQETQYF.

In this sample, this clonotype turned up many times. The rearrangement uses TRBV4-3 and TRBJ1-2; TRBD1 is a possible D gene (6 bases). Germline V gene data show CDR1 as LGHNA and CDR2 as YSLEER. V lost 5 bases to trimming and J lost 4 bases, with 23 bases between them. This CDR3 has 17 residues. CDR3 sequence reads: CASSVMTGRRKTYGYTF. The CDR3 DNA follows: TGCGCCAGCAGCGTGATGACAGGACGTCGAAAGACCTATGGCTACACCTTC.

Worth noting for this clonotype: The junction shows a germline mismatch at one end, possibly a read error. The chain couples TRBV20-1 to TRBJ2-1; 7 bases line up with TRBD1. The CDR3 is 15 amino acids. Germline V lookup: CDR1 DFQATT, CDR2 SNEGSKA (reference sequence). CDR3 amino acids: CSARETGNRYSEQFF. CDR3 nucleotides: TGCAGTGCTAGAGAGACAGGGAATAGGTACAGTGAGCAGTTCTTC.

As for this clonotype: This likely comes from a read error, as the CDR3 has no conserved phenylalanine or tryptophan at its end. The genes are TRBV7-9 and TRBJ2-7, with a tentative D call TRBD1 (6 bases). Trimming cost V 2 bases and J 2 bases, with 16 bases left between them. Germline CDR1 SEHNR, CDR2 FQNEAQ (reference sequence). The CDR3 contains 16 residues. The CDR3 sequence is CASSLKYGGRPYEQYL. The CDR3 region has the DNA TGTGCCAGCAGCTTAAAATATGGGGGCAGACCCTACGAGCAGTACCTC.

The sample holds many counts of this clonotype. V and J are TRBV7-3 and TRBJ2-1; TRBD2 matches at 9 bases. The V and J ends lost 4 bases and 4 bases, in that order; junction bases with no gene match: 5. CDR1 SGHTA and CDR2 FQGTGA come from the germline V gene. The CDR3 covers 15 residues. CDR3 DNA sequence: TGTGCCAGCAGCTCAGCGGGGGGCGGGTACAATGAGCAGTTCTTC. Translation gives CASSSAGGGYNEQFF. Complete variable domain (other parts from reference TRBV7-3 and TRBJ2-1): GAGVSQTPSNKVTEKGKYVELRCDPISGHTALYWYRQSLGQGPEFLIYFQGTGAADDSGLPNDRFFAVRPEGSVSTLKIQRTERGDSAVYLCASSSAGGGYNEQFFGPGTRLTVL.

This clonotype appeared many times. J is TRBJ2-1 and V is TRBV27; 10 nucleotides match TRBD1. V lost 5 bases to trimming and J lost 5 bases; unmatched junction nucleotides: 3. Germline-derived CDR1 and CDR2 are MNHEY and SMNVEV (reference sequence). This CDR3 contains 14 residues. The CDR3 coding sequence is TGTGCCAGCAGTGACAGGGGGCCAGACAATGAGCAGTTCTTC. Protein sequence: CASSDRGPDNEQFF.

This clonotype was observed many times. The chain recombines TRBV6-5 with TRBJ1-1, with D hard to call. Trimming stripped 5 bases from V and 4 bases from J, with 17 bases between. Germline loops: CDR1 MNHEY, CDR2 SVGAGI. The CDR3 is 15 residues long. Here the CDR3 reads CASSASLGWGTEAFF. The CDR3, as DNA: TGTGCCAGCAGTGCGTCCTTGGGGTGGGGCACTGAAGCTTTCTTT.

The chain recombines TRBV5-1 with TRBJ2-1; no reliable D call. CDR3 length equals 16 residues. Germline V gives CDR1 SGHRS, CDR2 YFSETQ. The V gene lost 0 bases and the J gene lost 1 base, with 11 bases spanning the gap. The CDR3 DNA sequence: TGCGCCAGCAGCTTGGTGGGCGGAGTGTCCTACAATGAGCAGTTCTTC. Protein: CASSLVGGVSYNEQFF.

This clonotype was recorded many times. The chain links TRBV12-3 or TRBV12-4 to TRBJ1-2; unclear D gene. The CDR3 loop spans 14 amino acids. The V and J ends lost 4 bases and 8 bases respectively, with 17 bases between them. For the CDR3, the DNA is TGTGCCAGCAGTTCCTGGGGTGGGAGGAAAGGCTACACCTTC. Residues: CASSSWGGRKGYTF.

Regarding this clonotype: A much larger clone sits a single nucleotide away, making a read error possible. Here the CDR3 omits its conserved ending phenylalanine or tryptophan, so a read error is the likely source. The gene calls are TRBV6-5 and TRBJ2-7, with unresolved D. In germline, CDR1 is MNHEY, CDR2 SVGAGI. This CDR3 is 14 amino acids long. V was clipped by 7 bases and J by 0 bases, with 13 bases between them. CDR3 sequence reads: CASNNQAFSYEQYS. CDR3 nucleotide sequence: TGTGCCAGCAATAACCAGGCATTCTCCTACGAGCAGTACTCC.

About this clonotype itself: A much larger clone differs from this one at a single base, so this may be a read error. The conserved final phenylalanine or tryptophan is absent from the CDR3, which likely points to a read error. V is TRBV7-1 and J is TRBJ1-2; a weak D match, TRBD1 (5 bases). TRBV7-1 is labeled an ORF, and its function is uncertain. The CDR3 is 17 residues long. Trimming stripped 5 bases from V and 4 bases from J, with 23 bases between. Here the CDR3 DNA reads TGTGCCAGCAGCGACAGATTTCACGAGGGAAAGACCTATGGCTACACCCTC. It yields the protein CASSDRFHEGKTYGYTL.

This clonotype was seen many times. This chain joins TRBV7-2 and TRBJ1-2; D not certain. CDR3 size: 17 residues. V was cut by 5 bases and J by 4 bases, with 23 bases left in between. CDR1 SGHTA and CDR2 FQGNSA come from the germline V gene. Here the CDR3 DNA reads TGTGCCAGCAGCGTAAAGCTCAGAGACGGAAAGACCTATGGCTACACCTTC. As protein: CASSVKLRDGKTYGYTF. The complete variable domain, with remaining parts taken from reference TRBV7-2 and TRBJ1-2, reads GAGVSQSPSNKVTEKGKDVELRCDPISGHTALYWYRQSLGQGLEFLIYFQGNSAPDKSGLPSDRFSAERTGGSVSTLTIQRTQQEDSAVYLCASSVKLRDGKTYGYTFGSGTRLTVV.

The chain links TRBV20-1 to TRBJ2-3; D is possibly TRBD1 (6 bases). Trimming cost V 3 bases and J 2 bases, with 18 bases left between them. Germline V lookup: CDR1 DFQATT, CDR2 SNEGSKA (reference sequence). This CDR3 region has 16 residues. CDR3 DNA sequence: TGCAGTGCTAGTAGAGCAAAACAGGGCGCCACAGATACGCAGTATTTT. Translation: CSASRAKQGATDTQYF.

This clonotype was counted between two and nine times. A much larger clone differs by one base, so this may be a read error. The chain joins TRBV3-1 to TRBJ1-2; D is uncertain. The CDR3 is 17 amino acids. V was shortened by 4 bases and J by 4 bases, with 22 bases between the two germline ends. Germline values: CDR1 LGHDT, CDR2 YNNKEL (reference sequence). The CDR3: CASSLMATLRKTYGYTF. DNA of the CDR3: TGTGCCAGCAGCCTTATGGCCACCCTTCGAAAGACCTATGGCTACACCTTC.

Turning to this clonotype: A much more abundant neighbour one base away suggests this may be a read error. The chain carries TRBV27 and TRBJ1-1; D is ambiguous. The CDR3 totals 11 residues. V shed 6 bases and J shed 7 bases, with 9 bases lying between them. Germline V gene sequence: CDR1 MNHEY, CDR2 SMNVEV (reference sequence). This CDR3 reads CASRRRHEAFF. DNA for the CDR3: TGTGCCAGCAGACGACGGCATGAAGCTTTCTTT.

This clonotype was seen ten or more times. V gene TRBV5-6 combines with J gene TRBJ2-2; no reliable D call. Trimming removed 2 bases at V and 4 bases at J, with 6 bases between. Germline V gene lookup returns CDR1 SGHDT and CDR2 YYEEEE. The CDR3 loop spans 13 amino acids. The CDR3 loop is CASSFLGTGELFF. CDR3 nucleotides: TGTGCCAGCAGCTTCCTGGGCACCGGGGAGCTGTTTTTT. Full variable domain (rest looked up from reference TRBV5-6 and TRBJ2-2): DAGVTQSPTHLIKTRGQQVTLRCSPKSGHDTVSWYQQALGQGPQFIFQYYEEEERQRGNFPDRFSGHQFPNYSSELNVNALLLGDSALYLCASSFLGTGELFFGEGSRLTVL.

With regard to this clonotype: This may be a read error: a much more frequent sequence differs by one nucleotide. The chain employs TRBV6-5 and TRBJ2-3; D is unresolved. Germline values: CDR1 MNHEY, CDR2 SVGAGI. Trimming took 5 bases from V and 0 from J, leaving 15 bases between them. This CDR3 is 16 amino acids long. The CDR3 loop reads CASSPYMVPSTDTQYF. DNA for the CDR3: TGTGCCAGCAGTCCCTATATGGTACCTAGCACAGATACGCAGTATTTT.

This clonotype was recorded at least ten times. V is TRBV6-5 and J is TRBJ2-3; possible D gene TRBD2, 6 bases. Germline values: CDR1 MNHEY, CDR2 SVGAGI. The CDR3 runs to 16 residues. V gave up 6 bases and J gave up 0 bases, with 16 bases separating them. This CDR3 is CASSGGTLASTDTQYF. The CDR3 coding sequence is TGTGCCAGCAGCGGGGGAACGTTAGCTAGCACAGATACGCAGTATTTT.

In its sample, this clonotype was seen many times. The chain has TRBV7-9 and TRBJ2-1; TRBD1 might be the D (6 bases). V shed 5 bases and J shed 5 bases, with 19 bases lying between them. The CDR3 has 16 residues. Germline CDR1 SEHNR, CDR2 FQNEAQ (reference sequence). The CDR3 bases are TGTGCCAGCAGCACACCCGGGACACAAAGAAACAATGAGCAGTTCTTC. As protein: CASSTPGTQRNNEQFF.